This T cell receptor (beta chain) was retrieved from a study of blood T cell repertoires in COVID-19. The wider study: Collection of acute and convalescent COVID-19 samples took place in the United States, Italy and Spain. Sources were T cells, B-cell-depleted T cells, or PBMCs; the material itself was cDNA or gDNA.

This CDR3 is 17 amino acids long. The germline V and J ends were trimmed by 0 bases and 0 bases, with 13 bases remaining between them. CDR1 and CDR2 from the germline V gene are SGHRS and YFSETQ. This clone has only a few counts. Under the authors' procedure: For nucleated cells, counts were estimated from reference gene primer amplification. Data came from immunoSEQ multiplex PCR; TCRdb stores just in-frame clones and leaves some out. V and J calls and clone size come straight from that table; D and trimming were deduced from the DNA. The repertoire consists of 200,000 to 250,000 clones, with around four fifths occurring once and the leading ten covering 5.5% to 8%.

Sequenced input: peripheral blood. This chain uses TRBV5-1 with TRBJ1-3; D uncertain. This receptor was taken from an older woman with active or convalescent COVID-19. CDR3 residues: CASSLASQIDSGNTIYF. The CDR3 DNA is TGCGCCAGCAGCTTGGCATCACAAATTGACTCTGGAAACACCATATATTTT. The full variable domain, with the rest looked up from reference TRBV5-1 and TRBJ1-3, is KAGVTQTPRYLIKTRGQQVTLSCSPISGHRSVSWYQQTPGQGLQFLFEYFSETQRNKGNFPGRFSGRQFSNSRSEMNVSTLELGDSALYLCASSLASQIDSGNTIYFGEGSWLTVV.